This TCR beta chain derives from a study of technical replicates of blood from several donors. Clones were sequenced by immunoSEQ multiplex PCR, and TCRdb holds only the in-frame ones, with some missing. The sample contains roughly 14,000 clones, around 83% of which appear only once. The specimen sequenced was PBMCs. The sequence was collected from a human donor in good health.

The CDR3 nucleotides are TGTGCCAGCAGTAGCCGGACAGGCGGTGAGACCCAGTACTTC. Translating gives CASSSRTGGETQYF. The V gene is TRBV6-5, the J gene TRBJ2-5; the match to TRBD1 covers 7 bases. The length of the CDR3 is 14 residues. CDR1 and CDR2 from the germline V gene are MNHEY and SVGAGI. V lost 5 bases to trimming and J lost 5 bases; unmatched junction nucleotides: 8.